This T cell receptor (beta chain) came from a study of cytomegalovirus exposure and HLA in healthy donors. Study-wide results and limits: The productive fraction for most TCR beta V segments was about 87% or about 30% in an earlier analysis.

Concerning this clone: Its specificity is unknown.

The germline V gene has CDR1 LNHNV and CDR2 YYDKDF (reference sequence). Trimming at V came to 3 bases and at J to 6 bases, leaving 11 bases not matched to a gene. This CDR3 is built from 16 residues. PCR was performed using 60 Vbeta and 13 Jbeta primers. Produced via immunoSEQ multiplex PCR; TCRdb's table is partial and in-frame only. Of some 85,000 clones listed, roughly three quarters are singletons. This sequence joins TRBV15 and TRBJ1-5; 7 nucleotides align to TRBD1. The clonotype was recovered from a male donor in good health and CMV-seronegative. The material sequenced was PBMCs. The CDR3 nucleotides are TGTGCCACCAGCAGGGGTCGACAGGGTGGAGGTCAGCCCCAGCATTTT. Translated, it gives CATSRGRQGGGQPQHF.